A few counts support the clone carrying this T cell receptor beta chain. Its antigen is not identified. The sample comes from a study of molecular identifiers for immune sequencing clone quantification. Preparation of the bulk TCR libraries relied on previously described methods and listed TCR primers. TCRdb passed the PCR reads through MiXCR, listing each CDR3 protein once. Of about 640,000 distinct CDR3 sequences in the sample, 15% to 20% were seen once. Study-level results: Clones with over 20 RNA copies captured over 97% of effector molecules but under 1% of naive ones.

Per the germline V gene, CDR1 is SGDLS and CDR2 is YYNGEE. This CDR3 contains 16 residues. With 3 bases clipped from V and 9 bases from J, the junction kept 15 bases outside the gene matches. CD8+CD4-CCR7+CD45RA+ sorting gave the naive CD8 T cells. The chain recombines TRBV9 with TRBJ2-1; 7 positions match TRBD2. The sample taken for sequencing was naive CD8+ T cells from blood, with Jurkat cell RNA spiked in. As to subset: FACS-sorted CD8+CD4-CCR7+CD45RA+ naive T cells. This TCR came from a human donor in good health. Some libraries in this study had Jurkat cell RNA spiked in. The DNA for the CDR3 is TGTGCCAGCAGCGGATCTGCCGGCGGGAGCTGGGGTGAGCAGTTCTTC. This gives the protein CASSGSAGGSWGEQFF.